This T cell receptor beta chain came from a study of identical twins. Study results and limitations: Insertions were reduced in abundant cord blood beta clonotypes but not in memory repertoires. Among beta out-of-frame sequences, excess sharing between twins appeared weaker.

From the 5' RACE reads, TCRdb called clonotypes with MiXCR, one entry per CDR3 protein. Here the sample spans 240,000 or so distinct CDR3 sequences, roughly an eighth being singletons. Ten or more counts support this clonotype. Its antigen is currently unknown. The CDR3 runs 13 residues. Trimming stripped 0 bases from V and 1 base from J, with 4 bases between. Germline V gene data show CDR1 as SGHTA and CDR2 as FQGNSA. Another study also made use of these data, one on yellow fever vaccine responses in identical twins.

The rearrangement links TRBV7-2 to TRBJ2-7; D gene uncertain. Sequenced: memory (CD45RO+) T cells sorted from blood. The TCR comes from a woman aged 18-30 years in good health. CDR3 region: CASSLAQSYEQYF. CDR3 nucleotides: TGTGCCAGCAGCTTAGCACAGTCCTACGAGCAGTACTTC. The full variable domain, rest sourced from reference TRBV7-2 and TRBJ2-7, is GAGVSQSPSNKVTEKGKDVELRCDPISGHTALYWYRQSLGQGLEFLIYFQGNSAPDKSGLPSDRFSAERTGGSVSTLTIQRTQQEDSAVYLCASSLAQSYEQYFGPGTRLTVT.